The sequence of this TCR beta chain was determined in a study of cytomegalovirus exposure and HLA in healthy donors. Across the whole study: A prior analysis found about 120 million unique TCR beta sequences from 150 million to 200 million T cells.

Germline CDR1 MNHNS, CDR2 SASEGT. V was shortened by 5 bases and J by 10 bases, with 18 bases between the two germline ends. The CDR3 is 13 amino acids. The primer mix had 60 Vbeta and 13 Jbeta primers. Produced via immunoSEQ multiplex PCR; TCRdb's table is partial and in-frame only. The profile shows roughly 120,000 clones, about 79% of them singletons. Sequencing was performed on PBMCs. This chain uses TRBV6-1 with TRBJ2-7; no definite D call. The TCR originated in a man aged 18 to 29 in good health and CMV-seronegative. The CDR3 bases are TGTGCCAGCAGTACCGACCCGGACGCAAGACAGTACGTC. Translated: CASSTDPDARQYV.